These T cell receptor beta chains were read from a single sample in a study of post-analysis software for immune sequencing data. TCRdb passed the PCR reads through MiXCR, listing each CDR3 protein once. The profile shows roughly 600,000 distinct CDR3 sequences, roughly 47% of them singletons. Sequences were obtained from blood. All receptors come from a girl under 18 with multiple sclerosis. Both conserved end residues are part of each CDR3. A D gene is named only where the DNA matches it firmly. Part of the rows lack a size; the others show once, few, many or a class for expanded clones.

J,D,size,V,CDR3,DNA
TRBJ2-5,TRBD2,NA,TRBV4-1,CASSQLGLAGGPGETQYF,TGCGCCAGCAGCCAACTTGGACTAGCGGGAGGGCCGGGGGAGACCCAGTACTTC
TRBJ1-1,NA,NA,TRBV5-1,CASSLRQSAGEAFF,TGCGCCAGCAGCTTGCGACAGTCGGCGGGTGAAGCTTTCTTT
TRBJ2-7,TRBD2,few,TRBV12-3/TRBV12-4,CASRSGTSLMYEQYF,TGTGCCAGCAGATCCGGGACTAGCTTGATGTACGAGCAGTACTTC
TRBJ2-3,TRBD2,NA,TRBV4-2,CASSQDGTSGRAIADTQYF,TGTGCCAGCAGCCAAGACGGGACTAGCGGGAGGGCCATCGCAGATACGCAGTATTTT
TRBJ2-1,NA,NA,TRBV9,CASSGTGGNEQFF,TGTGCCAGCAGCGGGACTGGGGGGAATGAGCAGTTCTTC
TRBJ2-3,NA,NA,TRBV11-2,CASGSRRTDTQYF,TGTGCCTCAGGCAGCCGCCGAACAGATACGCAGTATTTT
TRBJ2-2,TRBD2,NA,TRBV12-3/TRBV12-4,CASSYIRTSGTGELFF,TGTGCCAGCAGCTATATACGGACTAGCGGGACCGGGGAGCTGTTTTTT
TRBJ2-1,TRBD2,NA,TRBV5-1,CASSWPQAGGFNEQFF,TGCGCCAGCAGCTGGCCGCAAGCGGGAGGTTTCAATGAGCAGTTCTTC
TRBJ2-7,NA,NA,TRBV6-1,CASTLRDGAYEQYF,TGTGCCAGCACCCTTAGGGACGGAGCCTACGAGCAGTACTTC
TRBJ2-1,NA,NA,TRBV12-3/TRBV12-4,CASRRGAGVGGARSSYNEQFF,TGTGCCAGCAGACGTGGCGCGGGAGTGGGGGGGGCCCGGAGCTCCTACAATGAGCAGTTCTTC
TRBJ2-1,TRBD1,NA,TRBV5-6,CASSSGQAYNEQFF,TGTGCCAGCAGCTCGGGACAGGCCTACAATGAGCAGTTCTTC
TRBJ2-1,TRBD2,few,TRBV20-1,CSARRLAGGNEQFF,TGCAGTGCTAGGAGGCTAGCGGGGGGGAATGAGCAGTTCTTC
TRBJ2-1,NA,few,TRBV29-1,CSVERWQGYNEQFF,TGCAGCGTTGAAAGGTGGCAGGGCTACAATGAGCAGTTCTTC
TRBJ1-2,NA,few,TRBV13,CASSQHDYGYTF,TGTGCCAGCAGTCAACATGACTATGGCTACACCTTC
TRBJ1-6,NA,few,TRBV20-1,CSASSATGTPLHF,TGCAGTGCTAGCAGTGCCACCGGGACACCCCTCCACTTT
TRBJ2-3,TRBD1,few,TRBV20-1,CSAREQGTDTQYF,TGCAGTGCTAGGGAACAGGGGACAGATACGCAGTATTTT
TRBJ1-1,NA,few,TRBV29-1,CSVTPRGTDTEAFF,TGCAGCGTCACCCCGAGGGGTACGGACACTGAAGCTTTCTTT
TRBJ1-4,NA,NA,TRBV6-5,CASSYSGRGEKLFF,TGTGCCAGCAGTTACTCGGGAAGGGGCGAAAAACTGTTTTTT
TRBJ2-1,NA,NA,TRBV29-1,CSVHKFQGSAYNEQFF,TGCAGCGTCCACAAATTTCAGGGTAGCGCCTACAATGAGCAGTTCTTC
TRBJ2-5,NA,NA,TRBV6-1,CASRARGLQETQYF,TGTGCCAGCAGGGCTAGAGGATTACAAGAGACCCAGTACTTC
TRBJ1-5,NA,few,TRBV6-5,CASSPRGGRGNQPQHF,TGTGCCAGCAGCCCAAGGGGGGGAAGGGGTAATCAGCCCCAGCATTTT
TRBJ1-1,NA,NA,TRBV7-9,CASSLTRENTEAFF,TGTGCCAGCAGCTTGACCCGGGAGAACACTGAAGCTTTCTTT
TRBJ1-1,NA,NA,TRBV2,CASSEIRVRPNTEAFF,TGTGCCAGCAGTGAAATAAGGGTCCGCCCGAACACTGAAGCTTTCTTT
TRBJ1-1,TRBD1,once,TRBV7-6,CASSPTGMGTEAFF,TGTGCCAGCAGCCCGACAGGGATGGGCACTGAAGCTTTCTTT
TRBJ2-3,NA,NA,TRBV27,CASSLRPGSGKTQYF,TGTGCCAGCAGTTTAAGGCCAGGTTCGGGAAAAACGCAGTATTTT